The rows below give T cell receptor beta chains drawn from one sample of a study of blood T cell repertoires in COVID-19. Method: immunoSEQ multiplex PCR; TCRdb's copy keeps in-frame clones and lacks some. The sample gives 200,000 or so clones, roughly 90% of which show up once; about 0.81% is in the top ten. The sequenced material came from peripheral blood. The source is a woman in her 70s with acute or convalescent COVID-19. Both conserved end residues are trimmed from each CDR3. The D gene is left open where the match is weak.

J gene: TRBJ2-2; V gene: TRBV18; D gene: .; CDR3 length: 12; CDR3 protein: ASSPGHYTGELF
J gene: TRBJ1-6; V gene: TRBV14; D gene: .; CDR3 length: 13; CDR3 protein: ASSQDGGRNSPLH
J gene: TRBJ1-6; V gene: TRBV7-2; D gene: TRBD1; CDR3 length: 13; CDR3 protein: ASSLGGQGYSPLH
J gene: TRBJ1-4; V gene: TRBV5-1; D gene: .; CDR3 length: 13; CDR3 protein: ASSPAATGTNKLF
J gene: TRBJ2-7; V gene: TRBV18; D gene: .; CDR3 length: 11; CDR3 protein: ASSPAQGYEQY
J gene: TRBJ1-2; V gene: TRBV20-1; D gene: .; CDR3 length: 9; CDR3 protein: SAIPGEVYT
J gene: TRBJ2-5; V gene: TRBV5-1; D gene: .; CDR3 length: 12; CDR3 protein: ASSLGAEGETQY
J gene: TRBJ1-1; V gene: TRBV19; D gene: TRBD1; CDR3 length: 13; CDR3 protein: ASSPMGTGNSEAF
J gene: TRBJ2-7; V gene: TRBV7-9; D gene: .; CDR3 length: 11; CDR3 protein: ASSPQGRNEQY
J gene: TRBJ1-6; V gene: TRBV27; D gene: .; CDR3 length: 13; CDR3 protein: ASSRAAGHSSPLH
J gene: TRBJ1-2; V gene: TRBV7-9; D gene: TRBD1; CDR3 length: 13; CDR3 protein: ASSHETGKIDGYT
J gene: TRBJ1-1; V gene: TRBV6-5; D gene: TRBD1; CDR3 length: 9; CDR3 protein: ASQRQGEAF
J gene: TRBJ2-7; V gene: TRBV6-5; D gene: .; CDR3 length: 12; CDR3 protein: ASSLDISLDEQY
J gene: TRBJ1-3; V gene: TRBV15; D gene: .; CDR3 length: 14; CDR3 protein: ATSGTRTLSGNTIY
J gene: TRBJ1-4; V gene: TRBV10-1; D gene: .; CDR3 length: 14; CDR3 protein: ASSERRGAHGEKLF
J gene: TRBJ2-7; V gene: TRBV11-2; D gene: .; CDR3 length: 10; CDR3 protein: ASSLRTYEQY
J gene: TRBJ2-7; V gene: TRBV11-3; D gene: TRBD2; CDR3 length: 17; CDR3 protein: ASSLVRRGTSGRWNEQY
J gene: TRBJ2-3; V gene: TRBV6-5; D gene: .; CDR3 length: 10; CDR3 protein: ASNQGDDTQY
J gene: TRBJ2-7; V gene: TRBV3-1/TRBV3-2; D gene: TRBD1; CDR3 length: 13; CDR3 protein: ASSPMGTGGLEQY
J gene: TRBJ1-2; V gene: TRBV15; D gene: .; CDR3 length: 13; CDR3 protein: ATSVGVGQLYGYT
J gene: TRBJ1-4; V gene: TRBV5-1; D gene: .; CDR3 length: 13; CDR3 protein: ASSFGGPTNEKLF
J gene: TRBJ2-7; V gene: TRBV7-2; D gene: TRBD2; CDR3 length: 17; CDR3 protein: ASSLANKAGLAESYEQY
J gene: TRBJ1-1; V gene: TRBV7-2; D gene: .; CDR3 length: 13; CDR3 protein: ASRFGTMLNTEAF
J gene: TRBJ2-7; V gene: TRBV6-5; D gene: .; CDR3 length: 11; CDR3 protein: ASSYSITYEQY
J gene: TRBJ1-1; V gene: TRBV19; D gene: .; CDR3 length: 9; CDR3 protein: ASDTTTEAF
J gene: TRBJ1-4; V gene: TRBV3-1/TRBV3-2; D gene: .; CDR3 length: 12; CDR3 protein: ASSQGRGRGKLF
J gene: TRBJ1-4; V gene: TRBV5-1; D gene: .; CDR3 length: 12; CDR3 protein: ASRIGFVDEKLF
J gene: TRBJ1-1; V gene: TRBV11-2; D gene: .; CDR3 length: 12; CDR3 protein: ASSRRGGRTEAF
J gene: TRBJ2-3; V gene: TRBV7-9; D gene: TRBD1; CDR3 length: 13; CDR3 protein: ASSTPGQFTDTQY
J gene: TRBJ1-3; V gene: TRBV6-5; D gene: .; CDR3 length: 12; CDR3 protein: ASSYAGRLNTIY
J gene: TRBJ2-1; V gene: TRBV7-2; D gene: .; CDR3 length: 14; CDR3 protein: ASSLTSPDRYNEQF
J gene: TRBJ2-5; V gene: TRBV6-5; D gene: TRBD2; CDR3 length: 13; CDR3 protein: ASSYGGLAEETQY
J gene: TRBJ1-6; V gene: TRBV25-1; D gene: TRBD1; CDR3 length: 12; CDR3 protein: ASSETGESSPLH
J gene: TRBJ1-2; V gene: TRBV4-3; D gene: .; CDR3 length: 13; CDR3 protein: ASSQERQGNYGYT
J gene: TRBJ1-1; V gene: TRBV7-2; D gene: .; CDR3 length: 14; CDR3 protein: ASSLVTVSDGAEAF
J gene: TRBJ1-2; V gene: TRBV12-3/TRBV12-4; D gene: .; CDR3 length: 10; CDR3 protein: ASSRSPTRYT
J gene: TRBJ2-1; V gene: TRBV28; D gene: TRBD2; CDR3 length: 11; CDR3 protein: AITSLAGNEQF
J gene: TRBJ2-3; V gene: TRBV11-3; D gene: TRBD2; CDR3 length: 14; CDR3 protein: ASSPRLAGGTDTQY
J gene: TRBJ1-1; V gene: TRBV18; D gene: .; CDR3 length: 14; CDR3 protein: ASSPLGLAGNTEAF
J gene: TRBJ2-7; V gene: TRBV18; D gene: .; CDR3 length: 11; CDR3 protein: ASSSGQTGEQY
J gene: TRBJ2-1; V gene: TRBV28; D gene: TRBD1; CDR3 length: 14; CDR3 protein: ASSIRAGTAYNEQF
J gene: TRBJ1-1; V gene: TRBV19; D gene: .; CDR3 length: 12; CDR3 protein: ASSIQESNTEAF
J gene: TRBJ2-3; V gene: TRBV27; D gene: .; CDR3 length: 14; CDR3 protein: ASSLSQGILTDTQY
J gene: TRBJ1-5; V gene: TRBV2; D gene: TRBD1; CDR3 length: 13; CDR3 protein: ASSQSGQGNQPQH
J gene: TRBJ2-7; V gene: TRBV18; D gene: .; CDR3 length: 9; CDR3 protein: ASSHRGEQY
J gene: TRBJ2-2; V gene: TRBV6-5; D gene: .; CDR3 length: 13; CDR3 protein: ASTQDTANTGELF
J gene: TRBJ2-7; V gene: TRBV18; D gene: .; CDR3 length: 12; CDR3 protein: ASSPIGSSYEQY
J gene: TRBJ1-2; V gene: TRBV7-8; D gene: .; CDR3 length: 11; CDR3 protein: ASSSEVRYGYT
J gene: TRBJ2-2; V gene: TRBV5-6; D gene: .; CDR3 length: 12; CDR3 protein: ASSLYRFTGELF
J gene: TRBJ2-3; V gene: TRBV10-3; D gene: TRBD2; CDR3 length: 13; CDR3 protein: AIRTSGALTDTQY
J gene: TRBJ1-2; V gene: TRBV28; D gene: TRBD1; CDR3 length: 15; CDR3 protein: ASSLAGGDLVVYGYT
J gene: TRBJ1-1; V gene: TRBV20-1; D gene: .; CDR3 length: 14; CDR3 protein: SASSPGSRRNTEAF
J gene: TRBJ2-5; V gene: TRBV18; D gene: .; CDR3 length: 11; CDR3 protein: ASSPPGGETQY
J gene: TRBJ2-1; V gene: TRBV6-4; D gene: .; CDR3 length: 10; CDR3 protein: ASSDSAGSRF